This T cell receptor beta chain was sequenced in a study of shared clonotypes between healthy human individuals. The run depth of the assay was deep. The data were produced by immunoSEQ multiplex PCR, yet TCRdb's version contains in-frame clones alone and is incomplete. The sample holds 2 million to 2.5 million clones, approximately 95% seen once. This CDR3 has 15 residues. From germline, CDR1 is SGHRS and CDR2 YFSETQ. V lost 2 bases, J lost 8 bases, and 8 bases stayed unmatched. The sequence came from a young man in good health. Specimen: naive CD4+ T cells sorted from blood. Subset: CD45RA+ positively selected. J is TRBJ2-1 and V is TRBV5-1; 9 nucleotides line up with TRBD2. The CDR3 DNA sequence: TGCGCCAGCAGCTTCCCGCGGGGGGGCAACGATGAGCAGTTCTTC. Translation: CASSFPRGGNDEQFF. The full variable domain, rest sourced from reference TRBV5-1 and TRBJ2-1, is KAGVTQTPRYLIKTRGQQVTLSCSPISGHRSVSWYQQTPGQGLQFLFEYFSETQRNKGNFPGRFSGRQFSNSRSEMNVSTLELGDSALYLCASSFPRGGNDEQFFGPGTRLTVL.